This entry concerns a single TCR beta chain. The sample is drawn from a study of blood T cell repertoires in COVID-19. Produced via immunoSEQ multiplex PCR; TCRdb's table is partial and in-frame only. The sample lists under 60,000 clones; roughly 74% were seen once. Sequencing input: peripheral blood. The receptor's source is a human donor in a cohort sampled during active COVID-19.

The CDR3 reads CASNRQGRPDTQYF. CDR3 sequence (DNA): TGTGCCAGCAACCGACAGGGCAGGCCAGATACGCAGTATTTT. The chain uses TRBV11-3 and TRBJ2-3; 7 bases line up with TRBD1. The CDR3 length is 14 residues. Germline-derived CDR1 and CDR2 are SGHNT and YENEEA. V shed 7 bases and J 4 bases; nucleotides not matched to a gene: 8. Filled out from reference TRBV11-3 and TRBJ2-3, the complete variable domain reads EAGVVQSPRYKIIEKKQPVAFWCNPISGHNTLYWYLQNLGQGPELLIRYENEEAVDDSQLPKDRFSAERLKGVDSTLKIQPAELGDSAVYLCASNRQGRPDTQYFGPGTRLTVL.